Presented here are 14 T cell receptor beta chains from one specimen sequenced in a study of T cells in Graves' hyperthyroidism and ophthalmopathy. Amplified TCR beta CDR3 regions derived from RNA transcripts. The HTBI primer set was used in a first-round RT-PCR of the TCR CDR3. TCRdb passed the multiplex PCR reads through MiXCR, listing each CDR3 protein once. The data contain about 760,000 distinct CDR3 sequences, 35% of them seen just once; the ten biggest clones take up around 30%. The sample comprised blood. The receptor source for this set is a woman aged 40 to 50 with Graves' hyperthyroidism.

CDR3 sequence: CAISERASGEGELFF. The CDR3, as DNA: TGTGCCATCAGTGAGCGGGCTAGCGGGGAGGGGGAGCTGTTTTTT. This sequence joins TRBV10-3 and TRBJ2-2; 9 bases map to TRBD2. Germline values: CDR1 ENHRY, CDR2 SYGVKD. V was pared by 2 bases and J by 8 bases, with 6 bases of the junction left unmatched. The CDR3 has 15 residues.

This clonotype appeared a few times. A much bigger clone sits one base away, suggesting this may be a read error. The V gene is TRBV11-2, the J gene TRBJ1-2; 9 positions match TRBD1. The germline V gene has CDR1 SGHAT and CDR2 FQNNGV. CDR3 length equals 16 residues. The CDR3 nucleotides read TGTGCCGGCAGCTCGTCCCCGGGACAGGGAAACTATGGCTACACCTTC. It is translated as CAGSSSPGQGNYGYTF.

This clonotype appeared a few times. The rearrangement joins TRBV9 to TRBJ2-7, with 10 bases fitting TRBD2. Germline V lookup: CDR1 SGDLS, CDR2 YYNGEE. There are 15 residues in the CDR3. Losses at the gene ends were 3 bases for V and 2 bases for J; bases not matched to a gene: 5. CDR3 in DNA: TGTGCCAGCAGCGGTTCTAGCGGGGGTCCCTACGAGCAGTACTTC. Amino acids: CASSGSSGGPYEQYF.

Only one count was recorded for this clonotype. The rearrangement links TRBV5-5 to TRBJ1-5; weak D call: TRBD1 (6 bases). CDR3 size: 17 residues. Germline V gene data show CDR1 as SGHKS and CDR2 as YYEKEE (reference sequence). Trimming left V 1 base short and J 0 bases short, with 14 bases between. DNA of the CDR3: TGTGCCAGCAGCTTGAGGGCAGGGGCGGGTAGCAATCAGCCCCAGCATTTT. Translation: CASSLRAGAGSNQPQHF.

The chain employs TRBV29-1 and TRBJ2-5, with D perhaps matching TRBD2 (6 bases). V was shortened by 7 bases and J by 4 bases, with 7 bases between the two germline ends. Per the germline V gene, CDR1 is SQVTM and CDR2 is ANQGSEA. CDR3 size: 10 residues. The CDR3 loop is CSGGVETQYF. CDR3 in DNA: TGCAGCGGGGGGGTAGAGACCCAGTACTTC.

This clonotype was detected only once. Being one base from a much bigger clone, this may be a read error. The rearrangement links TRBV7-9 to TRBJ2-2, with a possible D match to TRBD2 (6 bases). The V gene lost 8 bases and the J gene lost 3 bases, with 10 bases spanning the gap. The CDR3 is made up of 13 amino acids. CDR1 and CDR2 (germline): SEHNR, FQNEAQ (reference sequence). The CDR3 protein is CASGRGDTGELFF. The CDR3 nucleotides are TGTGCCAGCGGCCGCGGGGACACCGGGGAGCTGTTTTTT.

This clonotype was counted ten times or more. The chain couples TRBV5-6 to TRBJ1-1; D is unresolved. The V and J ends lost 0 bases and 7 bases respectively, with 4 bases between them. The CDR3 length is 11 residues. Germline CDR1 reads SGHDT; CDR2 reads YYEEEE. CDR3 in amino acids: CASSLAFEAFF. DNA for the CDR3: TGTGCCAGCAGCTTGGCGTTTGAAGCTTTCTTT.

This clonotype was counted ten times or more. The CDR3 sequence: CSASGARGEETQYF. CDR3 DNA sequence: TGCAGTGCTAGCGGAGCCAGGGGGGAGGAGACCCAGTACTTC. This chain joins TRBV20-1 and TRBJ2-5; D perhaps matches TRBD1 (7 bases). Germline V gene data show CDR1 as DFQATT and CDR2 as SNEGSKA (reference sequence). The length of the CDR3 is 14 residues. V was pared by 3 bases and J by 5 bases, with 16 bases between.

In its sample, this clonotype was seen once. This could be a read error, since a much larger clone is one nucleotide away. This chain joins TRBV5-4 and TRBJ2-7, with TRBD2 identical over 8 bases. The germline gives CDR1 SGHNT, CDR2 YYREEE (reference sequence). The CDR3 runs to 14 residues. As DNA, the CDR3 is TGTGCCAGCAGCGGCGGGACTAGGCACTACGGGCAGTACTTC. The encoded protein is CASSGGTRHYGQYF. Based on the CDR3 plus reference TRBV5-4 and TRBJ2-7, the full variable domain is ETGVTQSPTHLIKTRGQQVTLRCSSQSGHNTVSWYQQALGQGPQFIFQYYREEENGRGNFPPRFSGLQFPNYSSELNVNALELDDSALYLCASSGGTRHYGQYFGPGTRLTVT.

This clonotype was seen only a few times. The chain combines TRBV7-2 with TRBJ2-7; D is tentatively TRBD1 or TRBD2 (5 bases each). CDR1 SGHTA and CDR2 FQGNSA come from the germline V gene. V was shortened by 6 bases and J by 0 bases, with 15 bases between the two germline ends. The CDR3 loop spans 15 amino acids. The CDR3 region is CASRSPGTVSYEQYF. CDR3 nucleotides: TGTGCCAGCAGGAGCCCCGGGACGGTCTCCTACGAGCAGTACTTC.

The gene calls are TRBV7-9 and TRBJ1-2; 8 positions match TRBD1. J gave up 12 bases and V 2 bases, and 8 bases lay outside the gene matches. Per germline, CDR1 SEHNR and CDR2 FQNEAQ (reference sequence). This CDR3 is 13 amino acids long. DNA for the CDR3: TGTGCCAGCAGCTTATGGCAGGGGGCGGGAAACACCTTC. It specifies CASSLWQGAGNTF.

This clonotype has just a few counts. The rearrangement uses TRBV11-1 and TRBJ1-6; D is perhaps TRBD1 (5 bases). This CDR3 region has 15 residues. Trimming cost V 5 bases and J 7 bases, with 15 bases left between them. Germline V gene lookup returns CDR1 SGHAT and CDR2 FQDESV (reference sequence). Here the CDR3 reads CASSLGGAVNSPLHF. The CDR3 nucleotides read TGTGCCAGCAGCCTCGGTGGGGCAGTCAATTCACCCCTCCACTTT.

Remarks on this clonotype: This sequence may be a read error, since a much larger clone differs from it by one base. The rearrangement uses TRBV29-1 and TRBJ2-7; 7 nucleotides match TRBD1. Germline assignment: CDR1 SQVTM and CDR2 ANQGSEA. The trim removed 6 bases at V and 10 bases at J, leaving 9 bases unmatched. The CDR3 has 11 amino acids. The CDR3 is CSVDTGADQYF. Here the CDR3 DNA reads TGCAGCGTCGACACAGGGGCCGACCAGTACTTC.

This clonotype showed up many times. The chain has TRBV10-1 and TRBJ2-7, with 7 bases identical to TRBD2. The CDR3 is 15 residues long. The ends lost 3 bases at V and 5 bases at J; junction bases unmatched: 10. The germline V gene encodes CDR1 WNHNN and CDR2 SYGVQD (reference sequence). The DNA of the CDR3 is TGCGCCAGCAGTGAAGCCATAACGGGAGGCCACGAGCAGTACTTC. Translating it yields CASSEAITGGHEQYF.